A selection of T cell receptor beta chains follows, all from one sample in a study of shared clonotypes between healthy human individuals. Clones were read by immunoSEQ multiplex PCR, and TCRdb kept only the in-frame ones, dropping some. The sample consists of some 1,100,000 clones, around 78% of them appearing once. The sample comprised memory CD4+ T cells from PBMCs. The origin of the receptors is a man aged 18 to 29 in good health. Some clones in this sample may be carry-over from other donors' samples. CDR3s include the opening cysteine and the closing phenylalanine or tryptophan. D genes are given only for firm matches. Size values are once, few and many counts, or a class for expanded clones, and some rows have none.

d_gene: TRBD1
abundance: -
v_gene: TRBV7-2
CDR3aa: CASSSQGRGLGTEAFF

d_gene: -
abundance: -
v_gene: TRBV7-9
CDR3aa: CASSLTYINNEQFF

d_gene: -
abundance: -
v_gene: TRBV18
CDR3aa: CASSPGLDDEQYF

d_gene: TRBD1
abundance: once
v_gene: TRBV28
CDR3aa: CASSQTGGEAFF

d_gene: TRBD2
abundance: -
v_gene: TRBV9
CDR3aa: CASSPAQLAGGLEQYF

d_gene: -
abundance: -
v_gene: TRBV27
CDR3aa: CASSPRAQGGNQPQHF

d_gene: -
abundance: few
v_gene: TRBV30
CDR3aa: CAWNRAGQPQHF

d_gene: -
abundance: few
v_gene: TRBV7-9
CDR3aa: CASSPNTDNYGYTF

d_gene: -
abundance: few
v_gene: TRBV29-1
CDR3aa: CSVEWVGNTIYF

d_gene: TRBD1
abundance: -
v_gene: TRBV2
CDR3aa: CASSGPGQGYNEQLF

d_gene: -
abundance: -
v_gene: TRBV4-1
CDR3aa: CASSQGQIGGYTF

d_gene: -
abundance: -
v_gene: TRBV12-5
CDR3aa: CASGLKDSRGLGRTEAFF

d_gene: TRBD2
abundance: few
v_gene: TRBV7-7
CDR3aa: CASSSGLAGYTGELFF

d_gene: -
abundance: -
v_gene: TRBV19
CDR3aa: CASSMYGRNQETQYF

d_gene: TRBD1
abundance: -
v_gene: TRBV11-2
CDR3aa: CASSKDRAEKLFF

d_gene: TRBD1
abundance: -
v_gene: TRBV11-3
CDR3aa: CASSEGQAVLYSNQPQHF

d_gene: TRBD1
abundance: -
v_gene: TRBV28
CDR3aa: CASSPPDRGHYGYTF

d_gene: TRBD2
abundance: -
v_gene: TRBV29-1
CDR3aa: CSVQVAGRPSYEQYF

d_gene: -
abundance: -
v_gene: TRBV5-1
CDR3aa: CASSLTGANTEAFF

d_gene: TRBD2
abundance: -
v_gene: TRBV5-1
CDR3aa: CASSPGTNTDTQYF

d_gene: -
abundance: -
v_gene: TRBV6-5
CDR3aa: CASDMTGPNTEAFF

d_gene: TRBD2
abundance: -
v_gene: TRBV18
CDR3aa: CASSSTGRERETQYF

d_gene: -
abundance: -
v_gene: TRBV30
CDR3aa: CAYDSVGSGNTIYF

d_gene: TRBD2
abundance: once
v_gene: TRBV11-2
CDR3aa: CASSLTLTSAYSTDTQYF

d_gene: -
abundance: -
v_gene: TRBV27
CDR3aa: CASSPGGYSNQPQHF

d_gene: -
abundance: -
v_gene: TRBV2
CDR3aa: CASSGGVGNQPQHF

d_gene: -
abundance: -
v_gene: TRBV5-6
CDR3aa: CASKKRVGPYNEQFF

d_gene: TRBD1
abundance: -
v_gene: TRBV10-2
CDR3aa: CARPPGTGNTGELFF

d_gene: -
abundance: -
v_gene: TRBV5-4
CDR3aa: CASSLDGRPDTQYF

d_gene: -
abundance: -
v_gene: TRBV28
CDR3aa: CASSLITHSGANVLTF

d_gene: TRBD1
abundance: -
v_gene: TRBV5-4
CDR3aa: CASTRDRDNSPLHF

d_gene: -
abundance: -
v_gene: TRBV30
CDR3aa: CACLRGGEEQFF

d_gene: TRBD1
abundance: -
v_gene: TRBV29-1
CDR3aa: CSVKDRGRVGWDLGNYGYTF

d_gene: -
abundance: -
v_gene: TRBV5-4
CDR3aa: CASSNQQGTGELFF

d_gene: TRBD1
abundance: -
v_gene: TRBV4-1
CDR3aa: CASSQTGFQETQYF

d_gene: -
abundance: -
v_gene: TRBV29-1
CDR3aa: CSVGDGAYEQYF

d_gene: -
abundance: once
v_gene: TRBV30
CDR3aa: CAWQDHASNDSNQPQHF

d_gene: -
abundance: -
v_gene: TRBV9
CDR3aa: CASSGGGLGDTQYF

d_gene: -
abundance: -
v_gene: TRBV10-1
CDR3aa: CASSERRAGNEQFF

d_gene: -
abundance: -
v_gene: TRBV5-1
CDR3aa: CASSFSGISDEQFF

d_gene: TRBD1
abundance: -
v_gene: TRBV6-1
CDR3aa: CASSWTGDNQPQHF

d_gene: -
abundance: -
v_gene: TRBV5-1
CDR3aa: CASSVPSSYEQYF

d_gene: -
abundance: -
v_gene: TRBV19
CDR3aa: CASSSRGSPSDTQYF

d_gene: -
abundance: -
v_gene: TRBV5-1
CDR3aa: CASSLGLQDAREQYF